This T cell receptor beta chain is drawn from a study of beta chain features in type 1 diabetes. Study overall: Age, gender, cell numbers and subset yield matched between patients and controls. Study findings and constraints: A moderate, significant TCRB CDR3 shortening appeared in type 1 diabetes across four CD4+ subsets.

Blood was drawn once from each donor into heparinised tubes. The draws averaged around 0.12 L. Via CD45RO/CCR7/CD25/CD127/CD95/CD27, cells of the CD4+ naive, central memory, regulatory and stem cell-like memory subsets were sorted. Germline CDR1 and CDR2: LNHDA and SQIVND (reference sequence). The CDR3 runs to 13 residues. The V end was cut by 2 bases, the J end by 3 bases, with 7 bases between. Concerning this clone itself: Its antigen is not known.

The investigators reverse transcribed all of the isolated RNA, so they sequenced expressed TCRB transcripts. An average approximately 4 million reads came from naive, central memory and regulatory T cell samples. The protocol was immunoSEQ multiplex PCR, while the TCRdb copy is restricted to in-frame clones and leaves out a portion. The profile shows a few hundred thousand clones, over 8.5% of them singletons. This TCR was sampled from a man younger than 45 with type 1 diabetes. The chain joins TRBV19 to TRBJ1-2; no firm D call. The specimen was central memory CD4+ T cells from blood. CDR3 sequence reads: CASSIRHDYGYTF. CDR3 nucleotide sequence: TGTGCCAGTAGTATACGCCACGACTATGGCTACACCTTC.